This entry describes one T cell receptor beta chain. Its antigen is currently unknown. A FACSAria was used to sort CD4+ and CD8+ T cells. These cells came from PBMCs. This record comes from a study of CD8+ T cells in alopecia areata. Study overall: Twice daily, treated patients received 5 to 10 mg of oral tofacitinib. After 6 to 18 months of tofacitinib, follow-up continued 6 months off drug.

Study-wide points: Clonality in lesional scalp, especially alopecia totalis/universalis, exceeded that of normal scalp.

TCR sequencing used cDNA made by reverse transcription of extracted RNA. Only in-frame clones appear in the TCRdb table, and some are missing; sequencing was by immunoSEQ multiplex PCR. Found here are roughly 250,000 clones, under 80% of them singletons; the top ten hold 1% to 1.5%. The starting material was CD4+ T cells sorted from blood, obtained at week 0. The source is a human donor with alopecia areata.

CDR3 residues: CSVLRSYNEQFF. CDR3 nucleotide sequence: TGCAGCGTCCTCCGCTCCTACAATGAGCAGTTCTTC. This sequence joins TRBV29-1 and TRBJ2-1; no definite D call. Germline V lookup: CDR1 SQVTM, CDR2 ANQGSEA. Trimming cost V 6 bases and J 0 bases, with 6 bases left between them. The CDR3 covers 12 residues.